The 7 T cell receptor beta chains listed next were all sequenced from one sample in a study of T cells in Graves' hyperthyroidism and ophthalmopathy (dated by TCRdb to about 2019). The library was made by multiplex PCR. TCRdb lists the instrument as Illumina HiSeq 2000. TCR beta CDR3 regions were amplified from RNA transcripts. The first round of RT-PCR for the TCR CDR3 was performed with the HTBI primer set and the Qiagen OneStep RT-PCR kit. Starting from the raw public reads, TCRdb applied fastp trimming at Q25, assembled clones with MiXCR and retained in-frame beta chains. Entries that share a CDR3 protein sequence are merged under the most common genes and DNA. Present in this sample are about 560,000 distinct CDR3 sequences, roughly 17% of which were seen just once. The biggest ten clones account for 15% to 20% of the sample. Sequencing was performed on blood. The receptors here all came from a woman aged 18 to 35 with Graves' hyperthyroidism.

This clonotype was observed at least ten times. The CDR3 DNA is TGTGCCAGCTCAAACAGGGGGCCCGAGCAGTACTTC. It encodes CASSNRGPEQYF. The chain links TRBV18 to TRBJ2-7; 9 bases fit TRBD1. The V gene's germline CDR1 is KGHSH and CDR2 LQKENI. This CDR3 has 12 residues. With 5 bases clipped from V and 6 bases from J, the junction kept 2 bases outside the gene matches.

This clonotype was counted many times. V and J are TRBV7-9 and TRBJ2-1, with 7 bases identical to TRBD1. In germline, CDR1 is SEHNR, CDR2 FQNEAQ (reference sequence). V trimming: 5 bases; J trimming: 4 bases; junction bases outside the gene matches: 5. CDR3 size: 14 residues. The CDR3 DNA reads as TGTGCCAGCAGCCCCGGGACAGAGTACAATGAGCAGTTCTTC. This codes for CASSPGTEYNEQFF.

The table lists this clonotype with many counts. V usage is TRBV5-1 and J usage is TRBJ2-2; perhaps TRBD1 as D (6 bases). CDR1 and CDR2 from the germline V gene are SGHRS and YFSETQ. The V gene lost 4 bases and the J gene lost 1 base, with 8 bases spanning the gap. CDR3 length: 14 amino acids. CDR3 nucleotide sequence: TGCGCCAGCAGCCCACAGGGGAACACCGGGGAGCTGTTTTTT. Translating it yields CASSPQGNTGELFF.

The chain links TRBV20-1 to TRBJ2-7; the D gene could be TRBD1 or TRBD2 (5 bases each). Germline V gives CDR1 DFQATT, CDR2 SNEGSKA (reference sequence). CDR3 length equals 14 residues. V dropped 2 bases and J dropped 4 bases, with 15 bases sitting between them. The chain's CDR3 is CSARRRGVRYEQYF. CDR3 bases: TGCAGTGCTAGAAGGCGAGGGGTAAGATACGAGCAGTACTTC.

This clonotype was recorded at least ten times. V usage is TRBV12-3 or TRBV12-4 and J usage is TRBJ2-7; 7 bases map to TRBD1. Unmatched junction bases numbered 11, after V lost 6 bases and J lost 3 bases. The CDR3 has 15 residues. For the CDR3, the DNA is TGTGCCAGCAGCGACTCCGGGACAGCGAGCTACGAGCAGTACTTC. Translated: CASSDSGTASYEQYF.

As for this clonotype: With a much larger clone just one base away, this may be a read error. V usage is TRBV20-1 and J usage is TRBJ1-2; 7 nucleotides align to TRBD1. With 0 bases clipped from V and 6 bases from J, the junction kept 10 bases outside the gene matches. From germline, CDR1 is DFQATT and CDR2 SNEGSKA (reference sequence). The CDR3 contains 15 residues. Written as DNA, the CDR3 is TGCAGTGCTAGAGATCTTCTAGGGGGCGACCATGGCTACACCTTC. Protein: CSARDLLGGDHGYTF.

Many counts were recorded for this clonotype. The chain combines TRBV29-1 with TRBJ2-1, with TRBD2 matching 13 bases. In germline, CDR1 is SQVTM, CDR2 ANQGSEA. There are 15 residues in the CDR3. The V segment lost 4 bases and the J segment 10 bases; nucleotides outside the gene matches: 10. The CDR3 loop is CSVGSGTSGKGEQFF. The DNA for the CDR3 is TGCAGCGTTGGGTCCGGGACTAGCGGGAAAGGAGAGCAGTTCTTC.